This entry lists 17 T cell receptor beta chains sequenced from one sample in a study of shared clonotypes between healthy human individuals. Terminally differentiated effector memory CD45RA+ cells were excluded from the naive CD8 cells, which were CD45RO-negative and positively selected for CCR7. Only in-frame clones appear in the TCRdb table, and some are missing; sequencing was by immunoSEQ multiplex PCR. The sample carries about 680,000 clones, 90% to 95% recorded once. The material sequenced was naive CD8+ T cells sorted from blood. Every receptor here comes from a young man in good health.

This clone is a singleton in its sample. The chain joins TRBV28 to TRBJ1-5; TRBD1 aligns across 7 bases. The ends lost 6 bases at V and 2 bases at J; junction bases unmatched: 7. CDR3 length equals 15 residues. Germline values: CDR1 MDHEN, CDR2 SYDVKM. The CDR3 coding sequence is TGTGCCAGCAGCCCCGAAGGGGGCGGCAATCAGCCCCAGCATTTT. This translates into CASSPEGGGNQPQHF.

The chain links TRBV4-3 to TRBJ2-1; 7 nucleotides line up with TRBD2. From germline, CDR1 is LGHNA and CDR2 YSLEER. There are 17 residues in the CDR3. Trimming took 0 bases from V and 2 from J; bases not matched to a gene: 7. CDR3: CASSQEYAGATYNEQFF. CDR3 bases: TGCGCCAGCAGCCAAGAATATGCGGGAGCGACCTACAATGAGCAGTTCTTC.

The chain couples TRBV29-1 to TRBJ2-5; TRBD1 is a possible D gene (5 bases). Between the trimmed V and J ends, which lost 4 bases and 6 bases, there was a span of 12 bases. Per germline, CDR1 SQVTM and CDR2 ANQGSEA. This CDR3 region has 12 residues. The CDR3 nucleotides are TGCAGCGTTGTGGCAGGGTTGCAGACCCAGTACTTC. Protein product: CSVVAGLQTQYF.

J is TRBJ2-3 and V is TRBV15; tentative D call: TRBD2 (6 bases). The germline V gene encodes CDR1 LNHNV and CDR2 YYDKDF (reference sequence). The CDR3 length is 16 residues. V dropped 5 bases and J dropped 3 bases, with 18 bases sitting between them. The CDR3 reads CATSDRRDFRTDTQYF. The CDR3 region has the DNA TGTGCCACCAGCGACCGACGGGACTTCAGGACAGATACGCAGTATTTT.

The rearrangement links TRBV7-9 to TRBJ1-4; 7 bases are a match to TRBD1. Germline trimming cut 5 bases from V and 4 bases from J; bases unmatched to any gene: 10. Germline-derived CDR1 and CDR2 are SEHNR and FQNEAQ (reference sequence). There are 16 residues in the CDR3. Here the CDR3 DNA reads TGTGCCAGCAGCCTCACGGGGGACAGTCTTAATGAAAAACTGTTTTTT. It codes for CASSLTGDSLNEKLFF.

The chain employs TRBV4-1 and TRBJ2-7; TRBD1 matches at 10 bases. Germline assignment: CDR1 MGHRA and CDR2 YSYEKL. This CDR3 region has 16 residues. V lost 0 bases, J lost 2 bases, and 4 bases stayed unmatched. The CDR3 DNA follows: TGCGCCAGCAGCCAAGAGTCGGGACAGGGGACCTACGAGCAGTACTTC. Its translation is CASSQESGQGTYEQYF.

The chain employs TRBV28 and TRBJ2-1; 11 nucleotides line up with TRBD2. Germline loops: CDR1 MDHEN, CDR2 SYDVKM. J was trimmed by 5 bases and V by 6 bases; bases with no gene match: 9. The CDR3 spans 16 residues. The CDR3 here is CASRTLAGGSHNEQFF. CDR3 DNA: TGTGCCAGCAGAACCCTAGCGGGAGGTTCCCACAATGAGCAGTTCTTC.

CDR3 loop: CASSPFQGSSYEQYF. CDR3 coding DNA: TGTGCCAGCAGCCCGTTCCAGGGGAGCTCCTACGAGCAGTACTTC. The chain uses TRBV5-5 and TRBJ2-7; D perhaps matches TRBD1 (6 bases). V dropped 4 bases and J dropped 0 bases, with 14 bases sitting between them. Germline V gene sequence: CDR1 SGHKS, CDR2 YYEKEE (reference sequence). This CDR3 comprises 15 residues.

The CDR3 is CASSLASEQFF. CDR3 nucleotide sequence: TGTGCCAGCAGCTTAGCGTCTGAGCAGTTCTTC. The chain joins TRBV7-9 to TRBJ2-1; D is uncertain. The germline V and J ends were trimmed by 0 bases and 9 bases, with 3 bases remaining between them. Germline V gene sequence: CDR1 SEHNR, CDR2 FQNEAQ (reference sequence). The CDR3 runs 11 residues.

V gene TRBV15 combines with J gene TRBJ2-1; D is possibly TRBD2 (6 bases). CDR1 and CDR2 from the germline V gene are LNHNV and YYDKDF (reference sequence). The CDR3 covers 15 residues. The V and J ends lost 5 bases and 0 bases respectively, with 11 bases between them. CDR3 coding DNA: TGTGCCACCAGCGTCGGGAGTAACTCCTACAATGAGCAGTTCTTC. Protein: CATSVGSNSYNEQFF.

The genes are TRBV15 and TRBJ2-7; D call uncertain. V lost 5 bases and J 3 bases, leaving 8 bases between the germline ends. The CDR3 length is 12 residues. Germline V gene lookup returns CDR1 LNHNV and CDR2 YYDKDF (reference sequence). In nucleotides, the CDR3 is TGTGCCACCAGCCATACTGGCTACGAGCAGTACTTC. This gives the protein CATSHTGYEQYF.

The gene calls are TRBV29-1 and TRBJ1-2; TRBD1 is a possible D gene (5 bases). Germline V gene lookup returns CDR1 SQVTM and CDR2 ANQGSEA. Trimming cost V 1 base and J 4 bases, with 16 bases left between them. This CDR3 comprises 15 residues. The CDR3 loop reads CSVEGGTKDLYGYTF. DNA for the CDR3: TGCAGCGTTGAAGGAGGGACCAAAGACCTCTATGGCTACACCTTC.

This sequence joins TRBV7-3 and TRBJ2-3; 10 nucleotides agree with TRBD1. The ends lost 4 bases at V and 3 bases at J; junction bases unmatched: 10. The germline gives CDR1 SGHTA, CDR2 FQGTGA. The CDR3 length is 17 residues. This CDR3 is CASSSTGGAGATDTQYF. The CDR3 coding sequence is TGTGCCAGCAGCTCGACAGGGGGCGCGGGGGCGACAGATACGCAGTATTTT.

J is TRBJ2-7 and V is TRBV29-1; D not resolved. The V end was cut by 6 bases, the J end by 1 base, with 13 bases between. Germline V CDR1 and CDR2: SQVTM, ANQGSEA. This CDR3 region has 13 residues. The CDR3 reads CSVNKPGSYEQYF. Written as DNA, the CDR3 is TGCAGCGTGAACAAGCCGGGTTCCTACGAGCAGTACTTC.

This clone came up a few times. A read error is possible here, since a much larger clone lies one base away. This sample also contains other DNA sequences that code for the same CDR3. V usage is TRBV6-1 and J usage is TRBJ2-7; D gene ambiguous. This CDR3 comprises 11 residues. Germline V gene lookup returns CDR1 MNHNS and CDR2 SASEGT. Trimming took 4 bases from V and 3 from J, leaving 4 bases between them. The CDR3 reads CASSAYYEQYF. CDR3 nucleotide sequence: TGTGCCAGCAGTGCCTACTACGAGCAGTACTTC.

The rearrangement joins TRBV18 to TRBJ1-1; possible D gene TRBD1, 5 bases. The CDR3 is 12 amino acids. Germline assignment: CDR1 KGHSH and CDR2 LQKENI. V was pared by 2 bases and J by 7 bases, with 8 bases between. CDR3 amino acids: CASSPAGLEAFF. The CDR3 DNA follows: TGTGCCAGCTCACCAGCGGGACTTGAAGCTTTCTTT.

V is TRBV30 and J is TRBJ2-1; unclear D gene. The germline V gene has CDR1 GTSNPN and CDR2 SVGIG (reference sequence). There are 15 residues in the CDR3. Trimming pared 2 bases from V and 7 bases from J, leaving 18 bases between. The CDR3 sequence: CAWSIGTASLNEQFF. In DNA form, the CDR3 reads TGTGCCTGGAGTATCGGCACAGCAAGTCTAAATGAGCAGTTCTTC.